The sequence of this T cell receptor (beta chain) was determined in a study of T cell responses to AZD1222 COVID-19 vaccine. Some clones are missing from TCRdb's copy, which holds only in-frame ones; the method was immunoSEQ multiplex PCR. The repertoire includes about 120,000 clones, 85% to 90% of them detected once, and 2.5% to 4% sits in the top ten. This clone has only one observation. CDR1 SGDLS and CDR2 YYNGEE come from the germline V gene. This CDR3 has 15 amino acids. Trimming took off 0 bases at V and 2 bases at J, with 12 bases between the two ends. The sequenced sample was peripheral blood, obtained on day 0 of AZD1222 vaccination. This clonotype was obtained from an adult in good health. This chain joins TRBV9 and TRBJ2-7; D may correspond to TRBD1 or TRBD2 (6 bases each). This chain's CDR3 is CASSVEGGEAYEQYF. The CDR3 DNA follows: TGTGCCAGCAGCGTAGAGGGGGGAGAAGCCTACGAGCAGTACTTC. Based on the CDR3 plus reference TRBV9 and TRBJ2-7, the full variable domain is DSGVTQTPKHLITATGQRVTLRCSPRSGDLSVYWYQQSLDQGLQFLIQYYNGEERAKGNILERFSAQQFPDLHSELNLSSLELGDSALYFCASSVEGGEAYEQYFGPGTRLTVT.